Listed below are T cell receptor beta chains from one sample, sequenced in a study of T cell changes during pregnancy in multiple sclerosis. Clones were read by immunoSEQ multiplex PCR, and TCRdb kept only the in-frame ones, dropping some. The sample includes 90,000 or so clones, around 93% of them seen just once. This sample comprised peripheral blood, obtained in the first trimester of pregnancy. The receptors stem from a female donor in good health, enrolled as a control in a pregnancy study. CDR3s include the opening cysteine and the closing phenylalanine or tryptophan. Each record gives: D gene, V gene, clone size, CDR3 length, J gene, CDR3 DNA, CDR3 protein. A D gene is named only where the DNA matches it firmly. Clone size, where shown, is once, few, many, or a class for clones that have expanded.

>.|TRBV5-4|.|14|TRBJ1-1
TGTGCCAGCAGCTTGCGGACAGAGTCGACTGAAGCTTTCTTT
CASSLRTESTEAFF
>TRBD1|TRBV2|.|15|TRBJ2-1
TGTGCCAGCAGGCCCAGGGGGAGCTCCTACAATGAGCAGTTCTTC
CASRPRGSSYNEQFF
>.|TRBV7-2|.|13|TRBJ2-7
TGTGCCAGCAGCTTAGGCGGGTACTACGAGCAGTACTTC
CASSLGGYYEQYF
>.|TRBV5-6|.|15|TRBJ2-1
TGTGCCAGCAGCCTGCAGGGGCCCTCCTACAATGAGCAGTTCTTC
CASSLQGPSYNEQFF
>TRBD1|TRBV7-3|.|15|TRBJ2-1
TGTGCCAGCAGCTTAATGGCGGGACAGGGCGGAGAGCAGTTCTTC
CASSLMAGQGGEQFF
>.|TRBV18|.|16|TRBJ2-2
TGTGCCAGCTCACCGCCACAGGGTCTGAACACCGGGGAGCTGTTTTTT
CASSPPQGLNTGELFF
>.|TRBV30|.|14|TRBJ1-2
TGTGCCTGGAGTGTATACACTAGTAACTATGGCTACACCTTC
CAWSVYTSNYGYTF
>.|TRBV9|once|14|TRBJ2-1
TGTGCCAGCAGCCCGCGGGACTCCTACAATGAGCAGTTCTTC
CASSPRDSYNEQFF
>.|TRBV12-5|.|18|TRBJ1-1
TGTGCTAGTGGTTTTACAGGGCTGGGTAGGTGGTTGAACACTGAAGCTTTCTTT
CASGFTGLGRWLNTEAFF
>.|TRBV4-2|.|16|TRBJ2-2
TGTGCCAGCAGCCAAGGTGGGGGGGCCAATGCCGGGGAGCTGTTTTTT
CASSQGGGANAGELFF
>TRBD2|TRBV5-1|.|16|TRBJ2-1
TGCGCCAGCAGCTTGTTTAGCGGGGGCTCGTACAATGAGCAGTTCTTC
CASSLFSGGSYNEQFF